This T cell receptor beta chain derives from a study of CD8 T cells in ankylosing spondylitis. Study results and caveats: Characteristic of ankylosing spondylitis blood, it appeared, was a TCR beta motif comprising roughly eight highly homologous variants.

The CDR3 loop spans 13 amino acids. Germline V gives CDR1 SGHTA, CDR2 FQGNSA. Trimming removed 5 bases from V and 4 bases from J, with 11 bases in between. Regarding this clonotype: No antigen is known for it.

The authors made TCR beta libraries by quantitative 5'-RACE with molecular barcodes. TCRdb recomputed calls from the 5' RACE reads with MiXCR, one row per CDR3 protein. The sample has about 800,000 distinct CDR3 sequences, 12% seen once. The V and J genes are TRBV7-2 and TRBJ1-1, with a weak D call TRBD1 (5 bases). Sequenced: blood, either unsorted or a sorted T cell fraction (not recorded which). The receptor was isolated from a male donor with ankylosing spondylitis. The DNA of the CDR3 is TGTGCCAGCAGCCTCCGACAGTTCACTGAAGCTTTCTTT. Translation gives CASSLRQFTEAFF.